This is a list of T cell receptor beta chains from one sample in a study of T cells expressing NK-cell markers. TCRdb re-called the 5' RACE reads; every CDR3 protein appears as one record, without DNA. The repertoire table contains about 110,000 distinct CDR3 sequences. Material for sequencing was blood T cells: a sorted CD56 or NKG2C T cell subset, CD4+ or CD8+ T cells, or bulk PBMC T cells (not recorded which). These receptors came from a woman between 18 and 75 years old in good health. CDR3s include the opening cysteine and the closing phenylalanine or tryptophan.

V	J	length	CDR3
TRBV12-3/TRBV12-4	TRBJ1-1	15	CASSSPGTGSTEAFF
TRBV12-3/TRBV12-4	TRBJ2-1	16	CASSLYFSNEGEEQFF
TRBV11-2	TRBJ2-1	14	CASSLDEGGSGQFF
TRBV11-2	TRBJ1-1	14	CASSHGQLNTEAFF
TRBV28	TRBJ2-5	11	CATQGPWGQYF
TRBV7-9	TRBJ2-5	13	CASSLGSGETQYF
TRBV28	TRBJ2-1	17	CASSLVPLATTYNEQFF
TRBV10-2	TRBJ2-2	14	CASSEAGPRGELFF
TRBV19	TRBJ2-2	13	CASSIINTGELFF
TRBV7-8	TRBJ1-1	13	CASSPIAGTEAFF
TRBV6-6	TRBJ2-1	13	CASGASGGNEQFF
TRBV29-1	TRBJ1-2	13	CSVNRDRGDGYTF
TRBV27	TRBJ1-6	18	CASSSLQGRGGFNSPLHF
TRBV4-1	TRBJ2-3	14	CASSQGGFTDTQYF
TRBV20-1	TRBJ2-1	13	CSARLAGLNEQFF
TRBV4-3	TRBJ1-4	13	CASSQGSSEQLFF
TRBV6-6	TRBJ1-2	11	CASKQGGGYTF
TRBV7-6	TRBJ2-1	13	CASSQGAANEQFF
TRBV29-1	TRBJ2-2	15	CSVEAERADTGELFF
TRBV5-6	TRBJ2-1	14	CASLPGPPYNEQFF
TRBV6-1	TRBJ1-1	13	CASSKTGGFEAFF
TRBV10-3	TRBJ2-5	16	CAIRSGTGGWGETQYF
TRBV29-1	TRBJ2-3	13	CSVGDTFTDTQYF
TRBV14	TRBJ1-5	13	CASREGGNQPQHF
TRBV25-1	TRBJ2-4	15	CASSERVVSRNIQYF
TRBV5-1	TRBJ2-2	15	CASSLEGVHTGELFF
TRBV7-8	TRBJ2-3	16	CASSSDGGASNPTQYF
TRBV29-1	TRBJ1-2	12	CSVPGTSLGYTF